This T cell receptor (beta chain) emerged from a study of memory CD4+ T cells and cytomegalovirus serostatus. Single viable CD3+CD4+CD8-CD45RO+ cells were sorted as the memory CD4+ T cells. Data came from immunoSEQ multiplex PCR; TCRdb stores just in-frame clones and leaves some out. This table holds just under 40,000 clones, over 65% found once. The clonotype was recovered from an adult in good health and CMV-seronegative. Sequenced input: memory CD4+ T cells from blood.

This CDR3 reads CASSTAAAAFF. CDR3 nucleotides: TGTGCCAGTAGTACGGCCGCCGCGGCTTTCTTT. V usage is TRBV19 and J usage is TRBJ1-1; no clear D gene. The germline V gene encodes CDR1 LNHDA and CDR2 SQIVND (reference sequence). The CDR3 is 11 residues long. The V and J ends lost 4 bases and 11 bases respectively, with 11 bases between them.